These T cell receptor beta chains were read from a single sample in a study of T cell repertoires in cytomegalovirus infection. TCRdb fed the reads into MiXCR, producing one record per CDR3 protein. The table has over 150,000 distinct CDR3 sequences, about 18% seen once. The sequenced sample consisted of CD8+ T cells from PBMCs. Source of these receptors: a human donor in good health (CMV status not recorded). Some clones in this sample may be carry-over from other donors' samples. The CDR3 runs from the conserved cysteine through the conserved F or W. A D gene is named only where the DNA matches it firmly. Not every row has a clone size; where given, it reads once, few, many or a size class.

CASSLLTGSANQPQHF,TGTGCCAGCAGTTTATTAACAGGGTCGGCCAATCAGCCCCAGCATTTT,TRBV28,.,TRBJ1-5,.
CASSLKWAGRATNEKLFF,TGTGCCAGCAGCTTGAAGTGGGCAGGGCGGGCAACTAATGAAAAACTGTTTTTT,TRBV5-5,few,TRBJ1-4,.
CASSLLGLTDEQYF,TGTGCCAGCAGTTTGCTGGGACTGACCGACGAGCAGTACTTC,TRBV6-1,.,TRBJ2-7,.
CASSLAHGQNYEQYF,TGTGCCAGCAGCTTAGCCCACGGACAGAATTACGAGCAGTACTTC,TRBV7-2,.,TRBJ2-7,.
CASSYSTVRGPEGYTF,TGTGCCAGCAGTTACTCGACGGTTAGGGGGCCGGAAGGCTACACCTTC,TRBV6-5,.,TRBJ1-2,TRBD1
CASSPGQVAPYEQYF,TGTGCCAGCAGCCCAGGACAGGTAGCCCCCTACGAGCAGTACTTC,TRBV7-9,few,TRBJ2-7,TRBD1
CAISEPGGTDRHQPQHF,TGTGCCATCAGTGAGCCGGGCGGGACAGATCGTCATCAGCCCCAGCATTTT,TRBV10-3,few,TRBJ1-5,TRBD1
CASRTGQGDPNEKLFF,TGTGCCAGCAGAACGGGACAGGGGGATCCTAATGAAAAACTGTTTTTT,TRBV12-3/TRBV12-4,few,TRBJ1-4,TRBD1
CASAPLDSYEQYF,TGTGCCAGCGCCCCACTGGACAGCTACGAGCAGTACTTC,TRBV6-2/TRBV6-3,.,TRBJ2-7,.
CASSPFIEDGNVQYF,TGTGCCAGCAGTCCCTTCATAGAGGACGGGAACGTTCAGTACTTC,TRBV12-3/TRBV12-4,.,TRBJ2-4,.
CASRTEFNMQPQHF,TGTGCCAGCAGGACCGAGTTCAATATGCAGCCCCAGCATTTT,TRBV6-2/TRBV6-3,.,TRBJ1-5,.
CASSFTGSGANYGYTF,TGTGCCAGCAGTTTTACAGGCTCCGGAGCTAACTATGGCTACACCTTC,TRBV12-3/TRBV12-4,.,TRBJ1-2,.
CASSPRQGYTEAFF,TGTGCTAGCAGCCCGCGACAGGGCTACACTGAAGCTTTCTTT,TRBV7-7,.,TRBJ1-1,TRBD1
CASSMWQPNTEAFF,TGTGCCAGTAGTATGTGGCAGCCGAACACTGAAGCTTTCTTT,TRBV19,.,TRBJ1-1,.
CASSLALGGRAYEQYF,TGTGCCAGCAGCTTAGCGCTAGGGGGACGGGCCTACGAGCAGTACTTC,TRBV7-2,many,TRBJ2-7,.
CSARDRDGGTDTQYF,TGCAGTGCTAGAGATAGGGACGGGGGAACAGATACGCAGTATTTT,TRBV20-1,.,TRBJ2-3,.
CASSPDHQVEEQYF,TGTGCCAGCAGTCCGGACCACCAGGTTGAGGAGCAGTACTTC,TRBV6-6,.,TRBJ2-7,.
CASSQVGTGREQYF,TGTGCCAGCAGCCAAGTTGGGACAGGGAGAGAGCAGTACTTC,TRBV14,.,TRBJ2-7,TRBD1
CASSYSGLGRYEQYF,TGTGCCAGCAGTTACTCGGGACTAGGACGCTACGAGCAGTACTTC,TRBV6-2/TRBV6-3,.,TRBJ2-7,TRBD2
CASSPRSGRGGETQYF,TGTGCCAGCAGCCCCCGATCGGGGCGGGGGGGAGAGACCCAGTACTTC,TRBV7-9,.,TRBJ2-5,TRBD2
CASDRDDSYGYTF,TGTGCCAGCGACAGGGATGATAGCTATGGCTACACCTTC,TRBV7-2,many,TRBJ1-2,TRBD1
CASSFSGGPSYEQYF,TGTGCCAGCAGTTTTAGTGGGGGCCCGTCCTACGAGCAGTACTTC,TRBV12-3/TRBV12-4,.,TRBJ2-7,.
CASSPYFGGQETQYF,TGTGCCAGCAGCCCTTACTTTGGTGGCCAAGAGACCCAGTACTTC,TRBV11-2,.,TRBJ2-5,.
CASSDNEQFF,TGTGCCAGCTCAGACAATGAGCAGTTCTTC,TRBV18,.,TRBJ2-1,.
CSVGGDRGYEQYF,TGCAGCGTTGGCGGCGACAGGGGGTACGAGCAGTACTTC,TRBV29-1,.,TRBJ2-7,TRBD1
CASSVGEGEETQYF,TGTGCCAGCAGCGTAGGAGAAGGGGAAGAGACCCAGTACTTC,TRBV9,.,TRBJ2-5,.
CASTDGWLAGGPWTGELFF,TGTGCCAGCACCGACGGGTGGCTAGCGGGGGGGCCGTGGACCGGGGAGCTGTTTTTT,TRBV6-5,few,TRBJ2-2,TRBD2
CAATSSMNTEAFF,TGTGCTGCGACCTCTTCCATGAACACTGAAGCTTTCTTT,TRBV6-2/TRBV6-3,.,TRBJ1-1,.
CASSVDWAKNYGYTF,TGTGCCAGCAGTGTCGATTGGGCCAAGAACTATGGCTACACCTTC,TRBV6-6,.,TRBJ1-2,.
CASSLAGTGLNSPLHF,TGTGCCAGCAGTTTAGCGGGGACAGGGCTTAATTCACCCCTCCACTTT,TRBV12-3/TRBV12-4,.,TRBJ1-6,TRBD1
CASSLRVDGPYNEQFF,TGTGCCAGCAGTTTAAGAGTGGATGGGCCCTACAATGAGCAGTTCTTC,TRBV12-3/TRBV12-4,.,TRBJ2-1,.
CASSLVRGLNTEAFF,TGTGCCAGCAGCTTAGTACGGGGTTTGAACACTGAAGCTTTCTTT,TRBV7-9,.,TRBJ1-1,.
CASSERRGNEQYF,TGTGCCAGCAGCGAGAGGCGGGGGAACGAGCAGTACTTC,TRBV7-2,few,TRBJ2-7,TRBD2
CASSHFGPTNEKLFF,TGCGCCAGCAGCCACTTCGGTCCAACTAATGAAAAACTGTTTTTT,TRBV4-1,.,TRBJ1-4,.
CASSSSAYEQYF,TGTGCCAGCAGTTCCTCCGCCTACGAGCAGTACTTC,TRBV27,few,TRBJ2-7,.
CSCSTGQPTYEQYF,TGCAGCTGCTCCACAGGCCAACCAACCTACGAGCAGTACTTC,TRBV29-1,.,TRBJ2-7,.
CASSRVARGEADTQYF,TGTGCCAGCAGCCGCGTCGCGCGGGGGGAGGCAGATACGCAGTATTTT,TRBV11-1,.,TRBJ2-3,TRBD2
CASSYGQGILEAFF,TGTGCCAGCAGTTATGGCCAGGGGATTCTTGAAGCTTTCTTT,TRBV6-6,.,TRBJ1-1,.
CSARVYRVDTEAFF,TGCAGTGCTAGAGTGTACAGGGTGGACACTGAAGCTTTCTTT,TRBV20-1,few,TRBJ1-1,.
CASSGIWDRERLETQYF,TGTGCCAGCAGTGGAATATGGGACAGGGAAAGGTTAGAGACCCAGTACTTC,TRBV2,few,TRBJ2-5,TRBD1
CATSDFSPKRGSSYNEQFF,TGTGCCACCAGTGATTTTAGCCCAAAAAGGGGGAGCTCCTACAATGAGCAGTTCTTC,TRBV24-1,few,TRBJ2-1,.
CSVDSGFDGEQFF,TGCAGCGTTGATAGCGGGTTTGATGGTGAGCAGTTCTTC,TRBV29-1,.,TRBJ2-1,TRBD2
CASSSLGQGGSTDTQYF,TGCGCCAGCAGCTCCCTGGGGCAGGGGGGAAGCACAGATACGCAGTATTTT,TRBV5-1,.,TRBJ2-3,.
CASIDLGGWAGSYGYTF,TGTGCCAGCATCGACTTAGGGGGGTGGGCCGGATCCTATGGCTACACCTTC,TRBV6-1,.,TRBJ1-2,.
CASSYNGGLSYEQYF,TGTGCCAGCAGTTACAACGGGGGGCTATCCTACGAGCAGTACTTC,TRBV6-6,.,TRBJ2-7,.
CASSHRRNTEAFF,TGTGCCAGCAGCCACAGAAGGAACACTGAAGCTTTCTTT,TRBV11-3,many,TRBJ1-1,.
CASRQTSRRVDTQYF,TGTGCCAGCAGGCAGACTAGCCGGAGGGTAGATACGCAGTATTTT,TRBV11-1,few,TRBJ2-3,TRBD2
CASSSTGTQYNEQFF,TGTGCCAGCAGCTCCACCGGGACTCAATACAATGAGCAGTTCTTC,TRBV7-2,few,TRBJ2-1,.
CASSSPRAGGYEQYF,TGTGCCAGCAGCTCCCCCCGCGCTGGGGGCTACGAGCAGTACTTC,TRBV7-6,few,TRBJ2-7,.
CASGLTGTAVVEAFF,TGTGCTAGTGGTTTGACGGGGACGGCGGTCGTCGAAGCTTTCTTT,TRBV12-5,.,TRBJ1-1,.
CASSLRTKVSYEQYF,TGTGCCAGCAGCTTAAGGACTAAAGTTTCCTACGAGCAGTACTTC,TRBV7-2,few,TRBJ2-7,.